This TCR beta chain was sequenced for a study of T-cell memory formation after mild COVID-19. Per the germline V gene, CDR1 is SQVTM and CDR2 is ANQGSEA. Trimming cost V 6 bases and J 1 base, with 15 bases left between them. This CDR3 comprises 14 residues. This clonotype was counted only a few times. TCRdb called the 5' RACE reads again in MiXCR, with one record for every CDR3 protein. The sample records about 300,000 distinct CDR3 sequences, 15% to 20% being singletons. The source is a man between 18 and 29 years old who had mild COVID-19 (a few samples of this study predate the infection). Cell type and time point are not known. Sequences were obtained from PBMCs or a T cell subset sorted from them (not recorded which). V gene TRBV29-1 combines with J gene TRBJ2-5; weak D call: TRBD1 (6 bases). The CDR3 here is CSVGRGQLQETQYF. The CDR3 bases are TGCAGCGTAGGAAGGGGACAACTCCAAGAGACCCAGTACTTC. Looking up the rest from reference TRBV29-1 and TRBJ2-5 gives the full variable domain: SAVISQKPSRDICQRGTSLTIQCQVDSQVTMMFWYRQQPGQSLTLIATANQGSEATYESGFVIDKFPISRPNLTFSTLTVSNMSPEDSSIYLCSVGRGQLQETQYFGPGTRLLVL.